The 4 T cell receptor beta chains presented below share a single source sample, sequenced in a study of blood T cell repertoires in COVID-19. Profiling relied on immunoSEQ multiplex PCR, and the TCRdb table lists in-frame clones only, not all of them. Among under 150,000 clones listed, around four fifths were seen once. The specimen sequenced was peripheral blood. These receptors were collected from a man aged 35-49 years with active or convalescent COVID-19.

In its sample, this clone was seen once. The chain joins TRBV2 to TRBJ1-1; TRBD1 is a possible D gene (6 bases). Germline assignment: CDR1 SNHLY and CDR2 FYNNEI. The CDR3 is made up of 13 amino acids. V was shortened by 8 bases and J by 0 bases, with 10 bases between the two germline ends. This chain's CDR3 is CASGWTVNTEAFF. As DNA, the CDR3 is TGTGCCAGCGGGTGGACAGTGAACACTGAAGCTTTCTTT.

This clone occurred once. The CDR3 nucleotides are TGCGCCAGCAGCTATGGACAGGGGGCTATGAACACTGAAGCTTTCTTT. It specifies CASSYGQGAMNTEAFF. The chain carries TRBV5-1 and TRBJ1-1; TRBD1 agrees at 11 bases. The CDR3 loop spans 16 amino acids. After removal of 3 bases from V and 0 bases from J, the junction contained 4 bases not matched to a gene. Germline CDR1 SGHRS, CDR2 YFSETQ.

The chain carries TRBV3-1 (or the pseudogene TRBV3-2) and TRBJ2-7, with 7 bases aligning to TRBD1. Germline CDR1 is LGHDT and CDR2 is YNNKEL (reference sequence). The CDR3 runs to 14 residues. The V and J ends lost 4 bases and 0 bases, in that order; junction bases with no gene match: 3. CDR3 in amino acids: CASSLDRASYEQYF. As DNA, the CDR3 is TGTGCCAGCAGCCTAGACAGGGCCTCCTACGAGCAGTACTTC.

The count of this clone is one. The chain's CDR3 is CASSGSGGGNTIYF. The CDR3 nucleotides read TGTGCCAGCAGCGGATCAGGGGGCGGAAACACCATATATTTT. The chain combines TRBV9 with TRBJ1-3; 8 bases are shared with TRBD1. Germline CDR1 SGDLS, CDR2 YYNGEE. The CDR3 spans 14 residues. Losses at the gene ends were 3 bases for V and 4 bases for J; bases not matched to a gene: 3.